One sample yielded the 9 T cell receptor beta chains listed below, sequenced in a study of T cells in Graves' hyperthyroidism and ophthalmopathy. Researchers amplified the TCR beta CDR3 regions from RNA transcripts. HTBI primers drove first-round RT-PCR of the TCR CDR3. Each CDR3 protein is one row after TCRdb ran MiXCR on the multiplex PCR reads. The repertoire holds roughly 700,000 distinct CDR3 sequences, with 14% as singletons. The material sequenced was blood. These receptor sequences come from a woman aged 18 to 35 with Graves' hyperthyroidism.

This clonotype was seen ten or more times. The J gene is TRBJ1-1, the V gene TRBV28; perhaps TRBD1 as D (5 bases). The CDR3 has 14 residues. Trimming left V 3 bases short and J 1 base short, with 9 bases between. Looked up from germline, CDR1 is MDHEN and CDR2 is SYDVKM. CDR3 bases: TGTGCCAGCAGTTTCCGGGGGTGGAACACTGAAGCTTTCTTT. Translation gives CASSFRGWNTEAFF. The variable domain in full, completed from reference TRBV28 and TRBJ1-1, reads DVKVTQSSRYLVKRTGEKVFLECVQDMDHENMFWYRQDPGLGLRLIYFSYDVKMKEKGDIPEGYSVSREKKERFSLILESASTNQTSMYLCASSFRGWNTEAFFGQGTRLTVV.

The table lists this clonotype with many counts. The rearrangement links TRBV12-3 or TRBV12-4 to TRBJ2-1, with 8 bases lining up with TRBD2. The CDR3 is 15 residues long. V dropped 7 bases and J dropped 0; count of bases not matched to a gene: 5. As DNA, the CDR3 is TGTGCCAGCAACCGAGGACTAGCCTCCTACAATGAGCAGTTCTTC. This translates into CASNRGLASYNEQFF.

This clonotype was picked up many times. The chain joins TRBV5-1 to TRBJ2-3; 11 bases align to TRBD2. Germline lookup yields CDR1 SGHRS and CDR2 YFSETQ. The trim removed 0 bases at V and 4 bases at J, leaving 4 bases unmatched. There are 16 residues in the CDR3. In DNA form, the CDR3 reads TGCGCCAGCAGCTTGGTACTAGCGGGAGACCCAGATACGCAGTATTTT. It codes for CASSLVLAGDPDTQYF.

This clonotype was counted ten times or more. This chain joins TRBV5-5 and TRBJ1-3, with D possibly TRBD1 on 5 matching bases. Germline loops: CDR1 SGHKS, CDR2 YYEKEE (reference sequence). The length of the CDR3 is 15 residues. V lost 4 bases, J lost 0 bases, and 11 bases lay in between. Written as DNA, the CDR3 is TGTGCCAGCAGCGCGGGACTGTACTCTGGAAACACCATATATTTT. Translated: CASSAGLYSGNTIYF.

The CDR3 coding sequence is TGCAGCGTTGCTTTTGGAGGGGGAGAGACCCAGTACTTC. Translation gives CSVAFGGGETQYF. V usage is TRBV29-1 and J usage is TRBJ2-5; D is possibly TRBD1 or TRBD2 (6 bases each). Germline V gene data show CDR1 as SQVTM and CDR2 as ANQGSEA. The CDR3 runs to 13 residues. Trimming removed 4 bases at V and 4 bases at J, with 13 bases between.

The chain recombines TRBV25-1 with TRBJ2-3, with TRBD2 identical over 7 bases. Germline loops: CDR1 MGHDK, CDR2 SYGVNS. There are 14 residues in the CDR3. With V trimmed by 4 bases and J by 7 bases, 8 bases remained unmatched. This CDR3 is CASSGGGARYTQYF. The CDR3 bases are TGTGCCAGCAGTGGGGGGGGAGCGCGCTATACGCAGTATTTT.

This clonotype has a count of ten or more. The V and J genes are TRBV7-8 and TRBJ2-1, with 8 bases lining up with TRBD1. Losses at the gene ends were 4 bases for V and 4 bases for J; bases not matched to a gene: 9. CDR3 length: 16 amino acids. CDR1 and CDR2 (germline): SGHVS, FQNEAQ. CDR3 sequence: CASSSFQGAYYNEQFF. CDR3 DNA: TGTGCCAGCAGCTCTTTTCAGGGGGCGTATTACAATGAGCAGTTCTTC.

This clonotype was seen more than once but under ten times. The V gene is TRBV20-1, the J gene TRBJ2-5; D is undetermined. Germline CDR1 and CDR2: DFQATT and SNEGSKA (reference sequence). This CDR3 region has 11 residues. V dropped 6 bases and J dropped 5 bases, with 10 bases sitting between them. The chain's CDR3 is CSARNGETQYF. CDR3 nucleotide sequence: TGCAGTGCCAGGAACGGGGAGACCCAGTACTTC.

V is TRBV19 and J is TRBJ1-1; possibly TRBD1 for D (6 bases). V was shortened by 3 bases and J by 5 bases, with 22 bases between the two germline ends. Germline CDR1 reads LNHDA; CDR2 reads SQIVND (reference sequence). CDR3 length equals 17 residues. The CDR3 protein is CASSIFPGRGGYTEAFF. CDR3 bases: TGTGCCAGTAGTATTTTCCCGGGAAGGGGGGGATATACTGAAGCTTTCTTT.